This TCR beta chain was identified in a study of blood T cell repertoires in COVID-19. Study-level information: Some COVID-19 samples were acute and others convalescent; all came from the United States, Italy and Spain. PBMCs, B-cell-depleted T cells, or T cells were the source of the cDNA or gDNA that made up the material.

There are 15 residues in the CDR3. Trimming cost V 7 bases and J 2 bases, with 17 bases left between them. In germline, CDR1 is SEHNR, CDR2 FQNEAQ (reference sequence). In the study's own analysis: Estimates of nucleated cell counts were drawn from the amplification of reference gene primers. Profiling relied on immunoSEQ multiplex PCR, and the TCRdb table lists in-frame clones only, not all of them. The DNA gave D and trimming, while V, J and clone size come from that table. Of roughly 260,000 clones listed, 82% are singletons. Sequenced: peripheral blood. V and J are TRBV7-9 and TRBJ1-2; D uncertain. The source of this sequence is a woman of 80 years or more with active or convalescent COVID-19. The CDR3 DNA follows: TGTGCCAGCACCCGAAGCGGCACCTCAAACTATGGCTACACCTTC. Translated: CASTRSGTSNYGYTF.